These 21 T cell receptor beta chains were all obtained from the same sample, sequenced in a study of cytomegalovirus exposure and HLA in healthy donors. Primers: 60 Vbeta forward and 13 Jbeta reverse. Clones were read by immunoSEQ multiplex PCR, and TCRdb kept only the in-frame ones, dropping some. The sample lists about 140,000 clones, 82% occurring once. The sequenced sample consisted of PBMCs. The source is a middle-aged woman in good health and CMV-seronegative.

For the CDR3, the DNA is TGTGCCAGCAGGACTAGCGGGAGGGCCGGGAATGAGCAGTTCTTC. Translating gives CASRTSGRAGNEQFF. This chain joins TRBV6-4 and TRBJ2-1, with 14 nucleotides matching TRBD2. The CDR3 sequence is 15 residues long. V was pared by 6 bases and J by 7 bases, with 5 bases of the junction left unmatched. Germline V CDR1 and CDR2: MRHNA, SNTAGT.

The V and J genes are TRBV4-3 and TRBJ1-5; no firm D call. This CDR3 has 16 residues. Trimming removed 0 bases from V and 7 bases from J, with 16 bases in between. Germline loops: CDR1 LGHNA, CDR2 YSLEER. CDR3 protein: CASSQDRGGVPQPQHF. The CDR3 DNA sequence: TGCGCCAGCAGCCAAGATCGTGGCGGAGTCCCCCAGCCCCAGCATTTT.

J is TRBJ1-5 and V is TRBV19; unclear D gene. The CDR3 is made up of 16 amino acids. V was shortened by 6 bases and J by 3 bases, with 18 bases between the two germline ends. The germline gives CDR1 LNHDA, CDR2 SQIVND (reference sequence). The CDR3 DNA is TGTGCCAGTAGCCCCGGAGGATCCTCTTCCAATCAGCCCCAGCATTTT. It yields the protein CASSPGGSSSNQPQHF.

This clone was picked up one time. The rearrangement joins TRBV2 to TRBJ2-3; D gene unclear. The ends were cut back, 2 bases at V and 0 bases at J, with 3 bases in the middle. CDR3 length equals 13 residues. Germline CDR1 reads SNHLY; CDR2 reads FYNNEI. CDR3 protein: CASSEQSTDTQYF. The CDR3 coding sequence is TGTGCCAGCAGTGAACAGAGCACAGATACGCAGTATTTT.

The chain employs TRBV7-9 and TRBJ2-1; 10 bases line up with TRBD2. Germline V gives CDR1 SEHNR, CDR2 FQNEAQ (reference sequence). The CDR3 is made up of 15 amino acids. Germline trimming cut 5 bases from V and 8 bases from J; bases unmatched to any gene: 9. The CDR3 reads CASSDLAGENHEQFF. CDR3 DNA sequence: TGTGCCAGCAGCGACCTAGCGGGAGAAAACCATGAGCAGTTCTTC.

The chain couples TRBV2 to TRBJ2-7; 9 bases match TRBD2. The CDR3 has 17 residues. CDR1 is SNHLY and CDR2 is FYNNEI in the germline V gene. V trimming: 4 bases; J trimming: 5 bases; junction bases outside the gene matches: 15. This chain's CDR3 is CASSAWGAGGPGNEQYF. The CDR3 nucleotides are TGTGCCAGCAGTGCGTGGGGCGCGGGAGGGCCTGGAAACGAGCAGTACTTC.

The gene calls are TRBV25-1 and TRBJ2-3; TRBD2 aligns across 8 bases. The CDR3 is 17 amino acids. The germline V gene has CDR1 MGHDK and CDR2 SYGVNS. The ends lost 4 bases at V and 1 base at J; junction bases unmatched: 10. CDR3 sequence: CASSVSSGGGGTDTQYF. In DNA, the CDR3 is TGTGCCAGCAGTGTTTCCTCGGGAGGGGGTGGCACAGATACGCAGTATTTT.

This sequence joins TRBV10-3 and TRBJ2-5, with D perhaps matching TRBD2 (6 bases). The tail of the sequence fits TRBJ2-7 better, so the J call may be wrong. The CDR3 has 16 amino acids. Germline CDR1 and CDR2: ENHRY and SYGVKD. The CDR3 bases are TGTGCCATCAGTGGCGCCCCCGGGAGCGCATCCTACGAGCAGTACTTC. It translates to CAISGAPGSASYEQYF.

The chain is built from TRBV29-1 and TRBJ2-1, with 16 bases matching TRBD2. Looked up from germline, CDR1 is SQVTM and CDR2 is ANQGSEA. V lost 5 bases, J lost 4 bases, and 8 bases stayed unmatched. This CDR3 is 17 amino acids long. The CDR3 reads CSVKGLAGGGVYNEQFF. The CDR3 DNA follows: TGCAGCGTTAAGGGACTAGCGGGAGGGGGGGTTTACAATGAGCAGTTCTTC.

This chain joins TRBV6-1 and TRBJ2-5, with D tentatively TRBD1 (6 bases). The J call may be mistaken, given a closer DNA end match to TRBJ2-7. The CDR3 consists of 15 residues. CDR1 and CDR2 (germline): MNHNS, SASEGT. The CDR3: CASSEATGPLYEQYF. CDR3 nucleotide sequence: TGTGCCAGCAGTGAAGCAACAGGGCCCCTCTACGAGCAGTACTTC.

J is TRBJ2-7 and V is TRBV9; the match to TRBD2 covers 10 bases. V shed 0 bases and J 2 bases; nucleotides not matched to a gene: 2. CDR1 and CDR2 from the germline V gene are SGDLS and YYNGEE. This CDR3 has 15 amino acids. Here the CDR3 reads CASSVGAGGPYEQYF. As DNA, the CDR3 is TGTGCCAGCAGCGTAGGAGCGGGAGGGCCCTACGAGCAGTACTTC.

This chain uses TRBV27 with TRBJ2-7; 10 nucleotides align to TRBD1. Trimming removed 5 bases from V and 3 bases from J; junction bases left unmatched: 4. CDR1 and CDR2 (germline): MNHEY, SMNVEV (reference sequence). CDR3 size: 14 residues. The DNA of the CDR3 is TGTGCCAGCAGTAGACAGGGGGCAATCTACGAGCAGTACTTC. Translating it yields CASSRQGAIYEQYF.

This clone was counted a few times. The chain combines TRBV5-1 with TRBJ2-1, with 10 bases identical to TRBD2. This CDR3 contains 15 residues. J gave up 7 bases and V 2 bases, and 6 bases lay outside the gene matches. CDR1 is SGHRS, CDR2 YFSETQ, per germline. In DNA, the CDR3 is TGCGCCAGCAGCTTCCTAGCGGGAGTAGGTAATGAGCAGTTCTTC. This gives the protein CASSFLAGVGNEQFF.

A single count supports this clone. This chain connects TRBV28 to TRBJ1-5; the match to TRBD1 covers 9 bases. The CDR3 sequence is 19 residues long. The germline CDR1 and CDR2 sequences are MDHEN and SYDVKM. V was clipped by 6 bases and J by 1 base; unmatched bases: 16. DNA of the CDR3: TGTGCCAGCAGGTTTCCCACCGGGACAGGGTATCGGAGCAATCAGCCCCAGCATTTT. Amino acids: CASRFPTGTGYRSNQPQHF.

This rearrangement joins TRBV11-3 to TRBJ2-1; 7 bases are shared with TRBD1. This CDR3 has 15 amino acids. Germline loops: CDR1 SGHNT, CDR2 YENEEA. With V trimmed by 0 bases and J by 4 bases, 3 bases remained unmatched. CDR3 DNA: TGTGCCAGCAGCTTAGATAGGGACAGATACAATGAGCAGTTCTTC. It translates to CASSLDRDRYNEQFF.

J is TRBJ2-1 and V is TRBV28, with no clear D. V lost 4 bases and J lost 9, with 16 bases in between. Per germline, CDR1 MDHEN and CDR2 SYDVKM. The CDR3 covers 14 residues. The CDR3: CASSSRPGSGEQFF. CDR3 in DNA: TGTGCCAGCAGTTCCCGACCCGGCTCAGGTGAGCAGTTCTTC.

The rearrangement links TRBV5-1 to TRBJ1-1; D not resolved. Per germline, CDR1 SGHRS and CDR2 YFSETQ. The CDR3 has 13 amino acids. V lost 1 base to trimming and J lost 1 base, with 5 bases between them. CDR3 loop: CASSLQANTEAFF. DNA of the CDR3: TGCGCCAGCAGCTTGCAGGCGAACACTGAAGCTTTCTTT. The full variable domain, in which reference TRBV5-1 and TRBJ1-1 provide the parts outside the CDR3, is KAGVTQTPRYLIKTRGQQVTLSCSPISGHRSVSWYQQTPGQGLQFLFEYFSETQRNKGNFPGRFSGRQFSNSRSEMNVSTLELGDSALYLCASSLQANTEAFFGQGTRLTVV.

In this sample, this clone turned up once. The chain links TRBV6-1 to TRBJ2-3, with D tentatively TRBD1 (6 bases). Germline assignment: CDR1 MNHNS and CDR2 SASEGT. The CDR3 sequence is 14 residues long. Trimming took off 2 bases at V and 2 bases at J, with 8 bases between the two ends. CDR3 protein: CASSERGTTDTQYF. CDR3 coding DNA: TGTGCCAGCAGTGAAAGGGGGACCACAGATACGCAGTATTTT.

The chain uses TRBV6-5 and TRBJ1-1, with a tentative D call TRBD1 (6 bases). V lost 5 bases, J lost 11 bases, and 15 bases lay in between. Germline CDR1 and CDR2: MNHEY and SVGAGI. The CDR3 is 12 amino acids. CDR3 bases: TGTGCCAGCAGTCAACAGGGACGACTTGCTTTCTTT. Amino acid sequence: CASSQQGRLAFF.

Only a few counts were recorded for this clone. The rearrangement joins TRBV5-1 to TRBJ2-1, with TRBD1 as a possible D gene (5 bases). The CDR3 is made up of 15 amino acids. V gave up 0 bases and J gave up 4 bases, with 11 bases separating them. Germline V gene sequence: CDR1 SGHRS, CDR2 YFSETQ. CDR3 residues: CASSLVKGKYNEQFF. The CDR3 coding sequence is TGCGCCAGCAGCTTGGTAAAGGGGAAATACAATGAGCAGTTCTTC.

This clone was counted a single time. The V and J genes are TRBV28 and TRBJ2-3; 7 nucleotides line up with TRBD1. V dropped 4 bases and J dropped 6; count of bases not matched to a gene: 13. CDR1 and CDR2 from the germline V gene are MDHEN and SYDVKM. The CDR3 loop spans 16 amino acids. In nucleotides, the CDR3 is TGTGCCAGCAGTTACTACCGGAGACAGGGTGCCGATACGCAGTATTTT. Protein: CASSYYRRQGADTQYF.